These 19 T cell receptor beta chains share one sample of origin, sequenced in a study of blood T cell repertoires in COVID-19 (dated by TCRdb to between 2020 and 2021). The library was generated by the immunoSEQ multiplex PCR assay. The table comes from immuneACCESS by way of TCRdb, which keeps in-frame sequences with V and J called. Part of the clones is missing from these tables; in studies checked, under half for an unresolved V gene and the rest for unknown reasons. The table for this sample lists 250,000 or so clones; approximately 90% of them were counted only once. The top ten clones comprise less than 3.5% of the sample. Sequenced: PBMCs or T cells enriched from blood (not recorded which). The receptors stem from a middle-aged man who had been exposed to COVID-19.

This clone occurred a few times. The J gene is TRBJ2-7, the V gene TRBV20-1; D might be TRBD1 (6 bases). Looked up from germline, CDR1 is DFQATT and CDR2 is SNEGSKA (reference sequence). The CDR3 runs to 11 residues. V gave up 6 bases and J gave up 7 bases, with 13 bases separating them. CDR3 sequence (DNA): TGCAGTGCGAATACAGGGTTTGAGCAGTACTTC. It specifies CSANTGFEQYF.

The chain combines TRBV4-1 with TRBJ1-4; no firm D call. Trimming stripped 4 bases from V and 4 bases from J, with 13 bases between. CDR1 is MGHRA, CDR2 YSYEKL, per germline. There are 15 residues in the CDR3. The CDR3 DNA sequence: TGCGCCAGCAGCCGATCAAGACTGAGTAATGAAAAACTGTTTTTT. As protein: CASSRSRLSNEKLFF.

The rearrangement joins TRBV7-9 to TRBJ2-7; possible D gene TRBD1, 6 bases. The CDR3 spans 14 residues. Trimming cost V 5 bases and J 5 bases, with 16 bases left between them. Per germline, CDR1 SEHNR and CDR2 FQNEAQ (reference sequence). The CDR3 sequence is CASSRTDRSHEQYF. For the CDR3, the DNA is TGTGCCAGCAGCCGAACCGACAGGAGCCACGAGCAGTACTTC. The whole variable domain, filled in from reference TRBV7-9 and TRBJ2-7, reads DTGVSQNPRHKITKRGQNVTFRCDPISEHNRLYWYRQTLGQGPEFLTYFQNEAQLEKSRLLSDRFSAERPKGSFSTLEIQRTEQGDSAMYLCASSRTDRSHEQYFGPGTRLTVT.

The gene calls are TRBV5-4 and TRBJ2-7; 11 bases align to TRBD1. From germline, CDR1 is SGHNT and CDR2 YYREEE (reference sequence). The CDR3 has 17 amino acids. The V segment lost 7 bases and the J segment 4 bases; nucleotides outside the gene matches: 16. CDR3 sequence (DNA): TGTGCCAGCTCGCGGGGGACAGGGGGGACGGCAGGGTACGAGCAGTACTTC. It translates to CASSRGTGGTAGYEQYF. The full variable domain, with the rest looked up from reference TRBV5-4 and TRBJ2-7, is ETGVTQSPTHLIKTRGQQVTLRCSSQSGHNTVSWYQQALGQGPQFIFQYYREEENGRGNFPPRFSGLQFPNYSSELNVNALELDDSALYLCASSRGTGGTAGYEQYFGPGTRLTVT.

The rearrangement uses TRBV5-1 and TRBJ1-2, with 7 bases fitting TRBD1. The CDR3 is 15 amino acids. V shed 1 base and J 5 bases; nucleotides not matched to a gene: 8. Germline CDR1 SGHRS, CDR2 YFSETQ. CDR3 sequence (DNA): TGCGCCAGCAGCTTGACTGGGGACAGTAATTATGGCTACACCTTC. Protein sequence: CASSLTGDSNYGYTF.

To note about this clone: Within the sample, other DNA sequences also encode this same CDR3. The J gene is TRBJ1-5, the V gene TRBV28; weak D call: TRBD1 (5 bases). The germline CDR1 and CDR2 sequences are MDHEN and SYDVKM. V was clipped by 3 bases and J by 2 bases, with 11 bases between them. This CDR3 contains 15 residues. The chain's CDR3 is CASSLRGGGNQPQHF. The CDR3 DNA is TGTGCCAGCAGTTTGAGGGGAGGGGGCAATCAGCCCCAGCATTTT.

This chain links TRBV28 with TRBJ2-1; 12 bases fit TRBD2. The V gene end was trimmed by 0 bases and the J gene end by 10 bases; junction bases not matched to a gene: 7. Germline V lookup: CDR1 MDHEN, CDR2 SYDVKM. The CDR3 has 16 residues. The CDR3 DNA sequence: TGTGCCAGCAGTTTATGGCTAGCGGGAGGGCCGGGGGAGCAGTTCTTC. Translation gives CASSLWLAGGPGEQFF.

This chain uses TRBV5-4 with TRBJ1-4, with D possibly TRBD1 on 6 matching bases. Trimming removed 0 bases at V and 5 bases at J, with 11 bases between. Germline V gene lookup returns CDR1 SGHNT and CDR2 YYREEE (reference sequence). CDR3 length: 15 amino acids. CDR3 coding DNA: TGTGCCAGCAGCTTGGGAACAGGGCCGAATGAAAAACTGTTTTTT. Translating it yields CASSLGTGPNEKLFF. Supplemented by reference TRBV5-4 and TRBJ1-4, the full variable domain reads ETGVTQSPTHLIKTRGQQVTLRCSSQSGHNTVSWYQQALGQGPQFIFQYYREEENGRGNFPPRFSGLQFPNYSSELNVNALELDDSALYLCASSLGTGPNEKLFFGSGTQLSVL.

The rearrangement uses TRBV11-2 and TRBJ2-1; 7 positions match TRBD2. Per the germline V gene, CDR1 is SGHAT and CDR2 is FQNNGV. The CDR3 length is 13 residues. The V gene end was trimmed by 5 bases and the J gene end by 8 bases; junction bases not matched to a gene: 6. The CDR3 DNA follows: TGTGCCAGCAGCCGGGGACTAAGGGATGAGCAGTTCTTC. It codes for CASSRGLRDEQFF.

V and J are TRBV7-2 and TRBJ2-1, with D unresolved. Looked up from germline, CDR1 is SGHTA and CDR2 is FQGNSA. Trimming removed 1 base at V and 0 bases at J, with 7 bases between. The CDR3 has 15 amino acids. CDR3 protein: CASSLDSSSYNEQFF. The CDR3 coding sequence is TGTGCCAGCAGCTTAGACTCGAGCTCCTACAATGAGCAGTTCTTC.

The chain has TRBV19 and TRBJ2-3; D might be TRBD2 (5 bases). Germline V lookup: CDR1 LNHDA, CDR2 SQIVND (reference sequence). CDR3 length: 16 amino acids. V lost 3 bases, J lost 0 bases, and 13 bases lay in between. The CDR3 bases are TGTGCCAGTAGTATCTCTGGCGGGTCTAGCACAGATACGCAGTATTTT. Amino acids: CASSISGGSSTDTQYF.

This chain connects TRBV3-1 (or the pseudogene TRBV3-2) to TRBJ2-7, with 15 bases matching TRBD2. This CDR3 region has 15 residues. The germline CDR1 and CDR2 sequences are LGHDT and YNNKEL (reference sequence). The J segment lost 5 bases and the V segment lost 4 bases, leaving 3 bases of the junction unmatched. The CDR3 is CASSRGLAGGNEQYF. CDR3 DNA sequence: TGTGCCAGCAGCCGGGGACTAGCGGGAGGAAACGAGCAGTACTTC.

In nucleotides, the CDR3 is TGTGCCAGCAGCCCCCAATTGGACAGACATACGCAGTATTTT. Translation gives CASSPQLDRHTQYF. This chain connects TRBV7-3 to TRBJ2-3; possibly TRBD1 for D (6 bases). The germline gives CDR1 SGHTA, CDR2 FQGTGA. Trimming removed 5 bases at V and 7 bases at J, with 16 bases between. CDR3 length: 14 residues.

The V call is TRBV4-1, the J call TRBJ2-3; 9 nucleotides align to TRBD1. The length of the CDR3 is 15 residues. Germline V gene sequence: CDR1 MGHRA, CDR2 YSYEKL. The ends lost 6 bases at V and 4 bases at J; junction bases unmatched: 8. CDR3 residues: CASSPPGQGPDTQYF. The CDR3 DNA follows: TGCGCCAGCAGTCCTCCGGGACAGGGACCAGATACGCAGTATTTT.

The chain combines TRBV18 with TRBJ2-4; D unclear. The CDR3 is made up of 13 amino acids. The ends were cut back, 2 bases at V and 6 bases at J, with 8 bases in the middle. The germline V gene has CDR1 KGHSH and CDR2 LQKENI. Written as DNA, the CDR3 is TGTGCCAGCTCACCAACACACCCAAACATTCAGTACTTC. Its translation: CASSPTHPNIQYF.

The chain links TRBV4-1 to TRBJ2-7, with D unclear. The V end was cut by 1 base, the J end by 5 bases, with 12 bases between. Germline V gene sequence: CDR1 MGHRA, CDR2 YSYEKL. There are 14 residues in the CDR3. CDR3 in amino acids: CASSQVLSADEQYF. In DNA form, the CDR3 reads TGCGCCAGCAGCCAAGTCTTGTCCGCGGACGAGCAGTACTTC.

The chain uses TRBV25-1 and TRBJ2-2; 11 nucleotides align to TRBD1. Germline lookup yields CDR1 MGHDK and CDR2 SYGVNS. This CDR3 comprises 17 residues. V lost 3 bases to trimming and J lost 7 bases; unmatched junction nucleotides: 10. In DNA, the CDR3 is TGTGCCAGCAGTGAGCGTAGGACAGGGGGCCCGGGCGGGGAGCTGTTTTTT. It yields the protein CASSERRTGGPGGELFF.

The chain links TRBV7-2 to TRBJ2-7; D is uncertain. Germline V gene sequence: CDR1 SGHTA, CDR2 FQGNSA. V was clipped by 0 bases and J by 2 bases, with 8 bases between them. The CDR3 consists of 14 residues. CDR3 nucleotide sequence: TGTGCCAGCAGCTTAGCTGGGCAGGCCTACGAGCAGTACTTC. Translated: CASSLAGQAYEQYF.

The chain's CDR3 is CASSFISGGELFF. The CDR3 DNA reads TGTGCCAGCAGCTTTATATCGGGGGGGGAGCTGTTTTTT. The genes are TRBV11-2 and TRBJ2-2, with D perhaps TRBD2 (5 bases). This CDR3 has 13 residues. Trimming took off 3 bases at V and 8 bases at J, with 10 bases between the two ends. Germline V gene sequence: CDR1 SGHAT, CDR2 FQNNGV.